The source of this T cell receptor (beta chain) is a study of glioma-infiltrating T cells after dendritic cell vaccination (dated by TCRdb to 2016 to 2017). Study-wide context: The cohort comprised around 15 glioblastoma patients from Phase I and II dendritic cell vaccination trials, 9 newly diagnosed and 6 with recurrent disease. Between 2003 and 2012, the patients were given dendritic cell vaccination pulsed with autologous tumor lysate. To make the vaccine, monocyte-derived dendritic cells were cultured for under 9 days with IL-4 and GM-CSF and then pulsed overnight with autologous tumor lysate. Each patient got three intradermal injections of the dendritic cell vaccine, spaced at biweekly intervals, in the arm below the axilla. Deep sequencing of TCR beta CDR3 regions was used to quantify tumor-infiltrating lymphocyte content and compare tumor and blood repertoires in dendritic cell-vaccinated glioblastoma patients. Survival after dendritic cell vaccination was correlated with TCR sequencing metrics, including TIL content and tumor-blood repertoire overlap.

Notes on this clone: Its cognate antigen has yet to be identified. No base quality values were provided; no much bigger clone lies one nucleotide off.

The time point label for this specimen denotes: after dendritic cell vaccination, including at tumor progression/relapse. Patients were selected for having adequate residual fresh-frozen tumor tissue and more than two years of available survival data. None of the glioblastoma patients carried an isocitrate dehydrogenase mutation, although molecular status otherwise varied. PBMC were collected before vaccination, two weeks after the third vaccination, and at tumor progression if tumor progression occurred. The Qiagen DNeasy Blood extraction Kit was used to extract genomic DNA. In the germline V gene (reference sequence), CDR1 corresponds to MNHEY and CDR2 to SMNVEV. There are 13 amino acids in the CDR3, from cysteine to phenylalanine inclusive. Solely the CDR3 DNA is kept, with 39 bases framed from the first base. Deletion took 10 bases off V and 8 bases off J, with a span of 17 bases between the germline ends.

Study-wide conclusions, independent of this receptor: The TCR overlap response model with three groups was called speculative and said to need prospective validation. TCR clonality showed no direct relationship with survival, which suggests that a diverse polyclonal response may be important. The cohort was small and heterogeneous, with few patients having full blood and tumor sets and even fewer initial-recurrent tumor pairs. Higher estimated pretreatment TIL content predicted longer time to progression and overall survival after dendritic cell vaccination.

Using the immunoSEQ assay, TCRB CDR3 regions were amplified from approximately 2.1 micrograms of genomic DNA, or from all available DNA when less than that was on hand. The multiplex PCR employed 60 forward primers targeting TCR V beta segments and 13 reverse primers targeting J beta segments. To estimate the number of reads per starting template, synthetic control templates were added to each sample at limiting dilution. The Illumina HiSeq System generated sequencing reads of 87 bp. Per the original workflow: PCR and sequencing errors were removed by a nearest neighbor algorithm that merged closely related sequences. TCR overlap was defined as the percentage of unique tumor TCR beta sequences that were also found in the peripheral blood of the same patient. TCRdb took over this immuneACCESS table, retaining in-frame rearrangements with V and J assigned. Such tables are incomplete; in checked studies, under half of the missing clones stem from an unresolved V gene, and the remainder is unexplained. The D gene and trimming were derived from the DNA, and the V and J assignments and clone size from that table. The sample table shows tens of thousands of clones, and around four fifths are seen once. The ten top clones hold approximately 6.6% of the sample.

The sequence derives from a human donor with glioblastoma. The chain is assembled from TRBV27 and TRBJ1-4; confidence is insufficient to name the D gene. The sequenced sample was blood, obtained after dendritic cell vaccination. The DNA is as follows: TGTGCCACCGCGTCGGGGAACGACGAAAAACTGTTTTTT. This codes for CATASGNDEKLFF.